Sequencing of this TCR beta chain was carried out in a study of T cells after yellow fever vaccination. Whole-study context: In the case of low-cell-number fractions, SMART-Seq v4 Ultra Low Input was used for preparation.

Many counts were recorded for this clonotype. The CDR3 runs to 14 residues. V dropped 3 bases and J dropped 4 bases, with 12 bases sitting between them. CDR1 is KGHSH and CDR2 is LQKENI in the germline V gene. TCRdb re-analysed the 5' RACE reads in MiXCR, keeping a single row per CDR3 protein. The sample holds 30,000 or so distinct CDR3 sequences, 5% to 8.5% seen once. This rearrangement joins TRBV18 to TRBJ2-5; a weak D match, TRBD1 (6 bases). This receptor was taken from a man aged 18 to 29 who received the YFV17D yellow fever vaccine. This sample comprised PBMCs, either bulk or a sorted T-cell subset (CD4+, CD8+, memory, or dextramer-sorted; not recorded which), obtained on the day of the first yellow fever vaccination. CDR3 nucleotide sequence: TGTGCCAGCTCACCGGGGGCAGGGAGAGAGACCCAGTACTTC. Amino acid sequence: CASSPGAGRETQYF.